The next 30 T cell receptor beta chains were all read from a single sample in a study of prognosis after radiotherapy for stage I lung cancer. By two-round multiplex PCR, the TCR beta CDR3 was amplified from genomic DNA. Primers were specific to each TRBV and TRBJ gene in first-round PCR. TCRdb reprocessed the multiplex PCR reads with MiXCR, giving one entry per CDR3 protein. Among roughly 15,000 distinct CDR3 sequences, over 15% were seen once, and the ten largest hold around two fifths. Source: PBMCs, taken before or after stereotactic body radiation therapy (not recorded which). The source is a donor over 45 with non-small cell lung cancer.

Turning to this clonotype: A much larger clone differs by one base, so this may be a read error. The chain combines TRBV6-2 or TRBV6-3 with TRBJ2-3; tentatively, D is TRBD2 (7 bases). In germline, CDR1 is MNHEY, CDR2 SVGEGT. The CDR3 is 17 amino acids. V was pared by 2 bases and J by 6 bases, with 21 bases between. The CDR3 reads CASSYPTWGGGLDTQYF. CDR3 in DNA: TGTGCCAGCAGTTACCCGACCTGGGGGGGGGGCCTGGATACGCAGTATTTT.

This clonotype was recorded at least ten times. V usage is TRBV27 and J usage is TRBJ2-7, with a weak D call TRBD2 (6 bases). V lost 5 bases, J lost 0 bases, and 17 bases lay in between. The CDR3 length is 16 residues. Germline V CDR1 and CDR2: MNHEY, SMNVEV (reference sequence). The CDR3 protein is CASSTSLSGPSYEQYF. CDR3 DNA: TGTGCCAGCAGTACCTCACTAAGCGGGCCCTCCTACGAGCAGTACTTC.

The chain combines TRBV10-2 with TRBJ1-1, with TRBD1 as a possible D gene (5 bases). Per germline, CDR1 WSHSY and CDR2 SAAADI. The CDR3 has 13 residues. Trimming removed 5 bases at V and 1 base at J, with 8 bases between. The CDR3 protein is CASSSTGNTEAFF. The DNA of the CDR3 is TGCGCCAGCAGTTCCACAGGGAACACTGAAGCTTTCTTT.

In the case of this clonotype: This sequence may be a read error, since a much larger clone differs from it by one base. The J gene is TRBJ2-1, the V gene TRBV6-2 or TRBV6-3, with 8 positions matching TRBD2. The CDR3 extends over 14 amino acids. The germline gives CDR1 MNHEY, CDR2 SVGEGT. The chain's CDR3 is CASSLSGSLNEQSF. The CDR3 DNA reads TGTGCCAGCAGTTTGAGCGGGAGTCTCAATGAGCAGTCCTTC.

This clonotype was seen many times. In DNA, the CDR3 is TGTGCCAGTAGTATTTTCGACAGAGGTGCTGGGGAGCTGTTTTTT. Residues: CASSIFDRGAGELFF. V usage is TRBV19 and J usage is TRBJ2-2, with D possibly being TRBD1 (5 bases). The CDR3 extends over 15 amino acids. The germline V gene has CDR1 LNHDA and CDR2 SQIVND (reference sequence). The germline V and J ends were trimmed by 3 bases and 8 bases, with 16 bases remaining between them.

This clonotype was counted at least ten times. J is TRBJ2-7 and V is TRBV6-1; 10 positions agree with TRBD2. Germline CDR1 reads MNHNS; CDR2 reads SASEGT. The CDR3 has 12 residues. The trim removed 6 bases at V and 13 bases at J, leaving 9 bases unmatched. The CDR3 sequence is CASRGTSGAAYV. CDR3 sequence (DNA): TGTGCCAGCAGGGGAACTAGCGGGGCCGCCTACGTC.

Ten or more counts support this clonotype. The V gene is TRBV7-8, the J gene TRBJ2-5; 9 positions agree with TRBD2. This CDR3 region has 16 residues. Germline V gene lookup returns CDR1 SGHVS and CDR2 FQNEAQ. Trimming at V came to 3 bases and at J to 2 bases, leaving 7 bases not matched to a gene. In DNA form, the CDR3 reads TGTGCCAGCAGCTTCGTCCTAGCGGGAAATCAAGAGACCCAGTACTTC. Translation: CASSFVLAGNQETQYF.

The chain couples TRBV5-1 to TRBJ1-5, with D tentatively TRBD1 (5 bases). Trimming pared 0 bases from V and 6 bases from J, leaving 10 bases between. Germline loops: CDR1 SGHRS, CDR2 YFSETQ. The CDR3 runs to 14 residues. The CDR3 protein is CASSLGGEGQPQHF. The CDR3 region has the DNA TGCGCCAGCAGCTTGGGAGGGGAAGGTCAGCCCCAGCATTTT.

A remark on this clonotype: A far larger clone is just one base off, so this is likely a read error. The chain carries TRBV25-1 and TRBJ2-7; TRBD2 might be the D (5 bases). Looked up from germline, CDR1 is MGHDK and CDR2 is SYGVNS. This CDR3 comprises 15 residues. Deletions cut 5 bases from V and 2 bases from J, with 16 bases between. The CDR3 DNA follows: TGTGCCAGCAGTTTAGAACTAGTGGGTACCTACGAGCAGTACTTC. Translation: CASSLELVGTYEQYF.

This clonotype came up many times. The chain is built from TRBV7-3 and TRBJ2-7; maybe TRBD2 (5 bases). Looked up from germline, CDR1 is SGHTA and CDR2 is FQGTGA. The germline V and J ends were trimmed by 5 bases and 8 bases, with 16 bases remaining between them. This CDR3 region has 13 residues. Here the CDR3 reads CASSEKTKRQQYV. The CDR3 nucleotides read TGTGCCAGCAGCGAGAAAACTAAGCGGCAGCAGTACGTC.

This clonotype came up many times. This chain uses TRBV5-6 with TRBJ1-2; D may be TRBD1 (6 bases). V dropped 5 bases and J dropped 1 base, with 12 bases sitting between them. The CDR3 covers 14 residues. Germline-derived CDR1 and CDR2 are SGHDT and YYEEEE. The CDR3 DNA follows: TGTGCCAGCAGATTAACAGGGATTAACTATGGCTACACCTTC. Its translation: CASRLTGINYGYTF.

As regards this clonotype: A single base separates this from a much larger clone, so it may be a read error. V usage is TRBV20-1 and J usage is TRBJ2-1; 7 nucleotides match TRBD1. The ends lost 5 bases at V and 10 bases at J; junction bases unmatched: 5. The CDR3 sequence is 11 residues long. CDR1 is DFQATT, CDR2 SNEGSKA, per germline (reference sequence). The CDR3 DNA reads as TGCAGTGCTTCGACAGGGATCGAGCAGTTCTTC. Its translation is CSASTGIEQFF.

This clonotype was counted ten times or more. The chain uses TRBV14 and TRBJ2-6; tentative D call: TRBD1 (6 bases). The V end lost 1 base, the J end lost 0 bases, and 16 bases lay between the germline ends. There are 19 residues in the CDR3. Germline CDR1 SGHDN, CDR2 FVKESK. Here the CDR3 reads CASSQGPGTYSSGANVLTF. The DNA of the CDR3 is TGTGCCAGCAGCCAAGGACCAGGGACATACTCCTCTGGGGCCAACGTCCTGACTTTC.

This clonotype has at least ten counts. The chain recombines TRBV7-2 with TRBJ1-5, with a weak D call TRBD1 (5 bases). Germline CDR1 is SGHTA and CDR2 is FQGNSA. The CDR3 has 15 amino acids. The V end lost 4 bases, the J end lost 5 bases, and 15 bases lay between the germline ends. The CDR3 loop is CASSSGGIVDQPQHF. CDR3 in DNA: TGTGCCAGCAGCTCCGGGGGGATTGTGGATCAGCCCCAGCATTTT.

The genes are TRBV12-3 or TRBV12-4 and TRBJ2-2; no firm D call. V was shortened by 10 bases and J by 5 bases, with 17 bases between the two germline ends. The CDR3 totals 14 residues. CDR3 residues: CAINYPTGTGELFF. The CDR3 nucleotides are TGTGCCATTAACTACCCGACCGGGACCGGGGAGCTGTTTTTT.

This clonotype was detected many times. The chain joins TRBV19 to TRBJ1-5; 7 bases map to TRBD1. Unmatched junction bases numbered 4, after V lost 3 bases and J lost 2 bases. Germline V lookup: CDR1 LNHDA, CDR2 SQIVND (reference sequence). CDR3 size: 15 residues. DNA for the CDR3: TGTGCCAGTAGTATCAAAGGGGGCGGCAATCAGCCCCAGCATTTT. Protein: CASSIKGGGNQPQHF.

This clonotype was counted at least ten times. The rearrangement links TRBV12-3 or TRBV12-4 to TRBJ1-1; D is unclear. The CDR3 covers 14 residues. Deletions cut 6 bases from V and 1 base from J, with 12 bases between. In DNA, the CDR3 is TGTGCCAGCAGCTCACCCCCAGAGAACACTGAAGCTTTCTTT. This encodes CASSSPPENTEAFF.

This clonotype showed up many times. This chain connects TRBV7-6 to TRBJ2-1; 7 bases fit TRBD2. CDR3 length: 13 residues. After removal of 5 bases from V and 9 bases from J, the junction contained 7 bases not matched to a gene. From germline, CDR1 is SGHVS and CDR2 FNYEAQ. CDR3 in DNA: TGTGCCAGCAGCCAGTCGGGGGGAGGTGAGCAGTTCTTC. As protein: CASSQSGGGEQFF.

This clonotype was observed at least ten times. The rearrangement links TRBV19 to TRBJ1-1; possible D gene TRBD1, 6 bases. V shed 7 bases and J shed 4 bases, with 22 bases lying between them. The germline V gene has CDR1 LNHDA and CDR2 SQIVND (reference sequence). CDR3 size: 16 residues. CDR3 residues: CASNLRGGTTGTEAFF. In DNA, the CDR3 is TGTGCCAGTAACCTCAGGGGTGGAACGACCGGCACTGAAGCTTTCTTT.

This clonotype was found many times. The chain links TRBV5-8 to TRBJ2-1; 7 nucleotides align to TRBD2. Germline values: CDR1 SGHTS, CDR2 YDEGEE. V gave up 0 bases and J gave up 4 bases; unmatched junction bases: 4. The CDR3 covers 15 residues. Here the CDR3 DNA reads TGTGCCAGCAGCTTGGGGCTAGCGGTTTACAATGAGCAGTTCTTC. Its protein product is CASSLGLAVYNEQFF.

The sample holds many counts of this clonotype. The chain links TRBV6-1 to TRBJ1-1; D is perhaps TRBD1 (5 bases). Trimming took off 4 bases at V and 4 bases at J, with 13 bases between the two ends. Germline loops: CDR1 MNHNS, CDR2 SASEGT. The CDR3 length is 14 residues. CDR3 sequence reads: CASSGRAGVTEAFF. The DNA of the CDR3 is TGTGCCAGCAGTGGCAGGGCTGGTGTCACTGAAGCTTTCTTT.

Notes on this clonotype: Since a far larger clone is one base different, this is likely a read error. CDR3 coding DNA: TGCAGTGCTAGAGGCTCTAGCGGGAGGCCAGGAGAGCAGCTCTTC. It encodes CSARGSSGRPGEQLF. The chain is built from TRBV20-1 and TRBJ2-4, with 11 bases identical to TRBD2. The germline gives CDR1 DFQATT, CDR2 SNEGSKA (reference sequence). The CDR3 contains 15 residues.

The rearrangement uses TRBV11-2 and TRBJ1-6; 8 bases align to TRBD1. The length of the CDR3 is 15 residues. Germline-derived CDR1 and CDR2 are SGHAT and FQNNGV. J was trimmed by 8 bases and V by 5 bases; bases with no gene match: 8. CDR3 in DNA: TGTGCCAGCAGCGCACAGACAGGGGCGGATTCACCCCTCCACTTT. Encoded protein: CASSAQTGADSPLHF.

This clonotype was counted ten times or more. The chain combines TRBV4-3 with TRBJ2-7, with D tentatively TRBD1 (7 bases). Trimming took off 3 bases at V and 3 bases at J, with 12 bases between the two ends. Germline assignment: CDR1 LGHNA and CDR2 YSLEER. The CDR3 is 14 residues long. The CDR3 loop is CASSQAGGNYEQYF. The CDR3 DNA is TGCGCCAGCAGCCAGGCAGGGGGGAACTACGAGCAGTACTTC.

The table lists this clonotype with many counts. The chain employs TRBV7-3 and TRBJ2-5, with D possibly matching TRBD2 (6 bases). This CDR3 has 18 residues. Trimming took 2 bases from V and 3 from J, leaving 22 bases between them. Per the germline V gene, CDR1 is SGHTA and CDR2 is FQGTGA. The CDR3 bases are TGTGCCAGCAGCTTATATCCCCCCCCGACTAGTTGGAAAGAGACCCAGTACTTC. This translates into CASSLYPPPTSWKETQYF.

Many counts were recorded for this clonotype. The chain carries TRBV10-2 and TRBJ2-5; D is uncertain. The germline V and J ends were trimmed by 0 bases and 4 bases, with 3 bases remaining between them. Germline V gene data show CDR1 as WSHSY and CDR2 as SAAADI. This CDR3 comprises 12 residues. The CDR3 spells CASSESVETQYF. CDR3 coding DNA: TGCGCCAGCAGTGAGTCGGTAGAGACCCAGTACTTC.

In this sample, this clonotype turned up many times. The DNA for the CDR3 is TGTGCCAGCAGCGTATCGGGGGGAGCAGATACGCAGTATTTT. It yields the protein CASSVSGGADTQYF. V gene TRBV9 combines with J gene TRBJ2-3, with 7 nucleotides matching TRBD2. Germline V CDR1 and CDR2: SGDLS, YYNGEE. The CDR3 is made up of 14 amino acids. The J segment lost 4 bases and the V segment lost 1 base, leaving 3 bases of the junction unmatched. Combining the CDR3 with reference TRBV9 and TRBJ2-3 gives the whole variable domain DSGVTQTPKHLITATGQRVTLRCSPRSGDLSVYWYQQSLDQGLQFLIQYYNGEERAKGNILERFSAQQFPDLHSELNLSSLELGDSALYFCASSVSGGADTQYFGPGTRLTVL.

This clonotype has a count of ten or more. A much larger clone lies one base from this, so it may be a read error. The V call is TRBV7-2, the J call TRBJ2-1; possible D gene TRBD2, 5 bases. The CDR3 runs 16 residues. Germline CDR1 is SGHTA and CDR2 is FQGNSA. V was shortened by 5 bases and J by 5 bases, with 19 bases between the two germline ends. The CDR3 DNA follows: TGTGCCAGCAGCCCGCGGGCGGACCCTTTCAACAATGAGCAGTTCTTC. Protein sequence: CASSPRADPFNNEQFF.

The table lists this clonotype with many counts. V and J are TRBV12-3 or TRBV12-4 and TRBJ1-2, with TRBD1 identical over 8 bases. The CDR3 length is 12 residues. V dropped 6 bases and J dropped 8; count of bases not matched to a gene: 5. The CDR3 sequence: CASRDREGGYTF. CDR3 in DNA: TGTGCCAGCAGGGACAGGGAAGGAGGCTACACCTTC.

This clonotype was observed many times. The chain uses TRBV7-6 and TRBJ2-7; 10 bases agree with TRBD1. The CDR3 loop spans 15 amino acids. V was clipped by 5 bases and J by 4 bases; unmatched bases: 8. Germline V gene data show CDR1 as SGHVS and CDR2 as FNYEAQ. This chain's CDR3 is CASSLGQGEIYEQYV. The DNA for the CDR3 is TGTGCCAGCAGCCTCGGACAGGGGGAAATATACGAGCAGTACGTC.